The 4 T cell receptor beta chains below all came from one sample that was sequenced in a study of blood T cell repertoires in COVID-19. This table comes from immunoSEQ multiplex PCR, and its TCRdb copy is limited to in-frame clones, with some not included. The sample has over 95,000 clones; around 89% are singletons. Material: peripheral blood. Receptors were obtained from a human donor with acute or convalescent COVID-19. The donor label of this sample is uncertain.

The chain couples TRBV30 to TRBJ2-6, with TRBD1 matching over 7 bases. Unmatched junction bases numbered 10, after V lost 3 bases and J lost 2 bases. Germline CDR1 GTSNPN, CDR2 SVGIG (reference sequence). This CDR3 is 17 amino acids long. CDR3 nucleotide sequence: TGTGCCTGGAGCCTACGAAGGGGGCGCGCTGGGGCCAACGTCCTGACTTTC. Translation: CAWSLRRGRAGANVLTF.

This clone occurred a few times. The chain is built from TRBV5-5 and TRBJ1-4; D gene uncertain. Germline V CDR1 and CDR2: SGHKS, YYEKEE (reference sequence). With 4 bases removed from V and 8 bases from J, the gap between germline ends came to 15 bases. This CDR3 has 14 amino acids. The CDR3 spells CASSLLGVREKLFF. CDR3 nucleotides: TGTGCCAGCAGCCTCCTCGGGGTTCGGGAAAAACTGTTTTTT.

This chain connects TRBV3-1 (or the pseudogene TRBV3-2) to TRBJ2-7; 7 bases are shared with TRBD1. The CDR3 contains 14 residues. V lost 5 bases, J lost 1 base, and 5 bases stayed unmatched. Per the germline V gene, CDR1 is LGHDT and CDR2 is YNNKEL (reference sequence). CDR3 coding DNA: TGTGCCAGCAGCACTGGGACAGATTCCTACGAGCAGTACTTC. Translating it yields CASSTGTDSYEQYF.

The chain couples TRBV30 to TRBJ2-2; 9 bases match TRBD2. Germline trimming cut 4 bases from V and 2 bases from J; bases unmatched to any gene: 2. CDR3 length equals 14 residues. Germline V gene lookup returns CDR1 GTSNPN and CDR2 SVGIG (reference sequence). This chain's CDR3 is CAWKTSGNTGELFF. The CDR3 nucleotides are TGTGCCTGGAAGACTAGCGGTAACACCGGGGAGCTGTTTTTT.